This T cell receptor beta chain comes out of a study of cytomegalovirus exposure and HLA in healthy donors. About the research overall: Genotyping of nearly 400 donors showed that about 83% belonged to the Caucasian-associated ancestry cluster.

Worth noting for this clone: Its antigen is unidentified.

Study-wide points: Reportedly, diagnosis of cytomegalovirus status by the classifier showed high specificity and sensitivity.

The PCR was carried out with 60 Vbeta primers and 13 Jbeta primers. The protocol was immunoSEQ multiplex PCR, while the TCRdb copy is restricted to in-frame clones and leaves out a portion. The table has more than 150,000 clones, 80% seen once; the top ten hold more than 1.1%. The CDR3 extends over 19 amino acids. The origin of this receptor is a girl aged 10 to 17 in good health and CMV-seropositive. The sample comprised PBMCs. The rearrangement uses TRBV21-1 and TRBJ2-7; TRBD2, the table's D call, was not compared with the DNA. TRBV21-1 is deemed a pseudogene. Written as DNA, the CDR3 is TGTGCCAGCAGCAAATTTCGAGGACTAGCGGGAGAATTTATCTACGAGCAGTACTTC. Its translation is CASSKFRGLAGEFIYEQYF.